This TCR beta chain was sequenced for a study of vaccination and CD4 T cells after COVID-19. About the research overall: Control cultures were given a CEFX pool, an HIV-1 Nef pool, or no peptide.

Time point noted: late sampling 161 to 241 days after vaccination in three convalescent patients. Regarding treatment: approximately nine-day PBMC culture with coronavirus spike peptide pools or control peptides (ViraFEST assay). PBMCs, plated at roughly 2 million per well, were grown in the presence of around 10 IU/ml IL-2 and 10 ug/ml peptide pools. Having spent 10 days in culture, CD4+ T cells were then isolated by negative selection. This clonotype is deemed medium-sized (0.01 to 0.1%). As yet, its antigen is unknown. The Oncomine TCR Beta short-read assay was applied to DNA of cultured CD4+ T cells. TCRdb re-called the PCR reads through MiXCR, storing one row per CDR3 protein. Found here are more than 20,000 distinct CDR3 sequences, roughly 40% of them singletons; the top ten hold around 4.1%. The CDR3 loop spans 14 amino acids. Germline CDR1 and CDR2: LNHNV and YYDKDF (reference sequence). The ends were cut back, 0 bases at V and 4 bases at J, with 9 bases in the middle.

The source is a human donor who had recovered from COVID-19. The rearrangement links TRBV15 to TRBJ1-2; TRBD1 might be the D (6 bases). Sample: CD4+ T cells from blood, cultured in vitro, taken about 7 months after SARS-CoV-2 vaccination. The CDR3 DNA sequence: TGTGCCACCAGCAGAGATTACAGGGCCTATGGCTACACCTTC. Translating gives CATSRDYRAYGYTF.